A selection of T cell receptor beta chains follows, all from one sample in a study of technical replicates of blood from several donors. Method: immunoSEQ multiplex PCR; TCRdb's copy keeps in-frame clones and lacks some. The sample has around 90,000 clones; roughly 93% are singletons. Sequencing used T cells isolated from PBMCs. These receptors originate from a human donor in good health. The conserved cysteine and the conserved F or W are not part of the CDR3 here. For some rows the clone size is stated as once, few or many, or as a class when expanded; others skip it.

TRBV14	NA	TRBJ1-1	ASSQVVRTTEAF
TRBV15	NA	TRBJ2-7	ATSRDITSNSYEQY
TRBV5-1	NA	TRBJ2-1	ASSPGLSAEQF
TRBV5-1	NA	TRBJ2-7	ASKRTSGNYEQY
TRBV7-7	NA	TRBJ2-2	ASSLGQNTGELF
TRBV5-4	NA	TRBJ2-7	ASSLGVGSPYEQY
TRBV7-3	NA	TRBJ2-1	ASSLDSYAGGSYSYNEQF
TRBV19	few	TRBJ1-2	ASTQGAGYT
TRBV4-1	NA	TRBJ2-7	ASSRGTGGNEQY
TRBV27	NA	TRBJ2-5	ASSPREIQETQY
TRBV18	once	TRBJ2-2	ASSVTGADTGELF
TRBV6-5	NA	TRBJ2-1	ASTQGNEQF
TRBV7-8	NA	TRBJ2-1	ASSFSSYGGNEQF
TRBV4-1	NA	TRBJ2-3	ASSQLWDRDTDTQY
TRBV5-8	NA	TRBJ1-5	ASSLGPGGQPQH
TRBV30	NA	TRBJ2-7	AWEVAYEQY
TRBV29-1	NA	TRBJ2-1	SVVRGREQF
TRBV4-3	NA	TRBJ1-4	ASSQDRRIVNEKLF
TRBV27	NA	TRBJ1-2	ASSFLDSNYGYT